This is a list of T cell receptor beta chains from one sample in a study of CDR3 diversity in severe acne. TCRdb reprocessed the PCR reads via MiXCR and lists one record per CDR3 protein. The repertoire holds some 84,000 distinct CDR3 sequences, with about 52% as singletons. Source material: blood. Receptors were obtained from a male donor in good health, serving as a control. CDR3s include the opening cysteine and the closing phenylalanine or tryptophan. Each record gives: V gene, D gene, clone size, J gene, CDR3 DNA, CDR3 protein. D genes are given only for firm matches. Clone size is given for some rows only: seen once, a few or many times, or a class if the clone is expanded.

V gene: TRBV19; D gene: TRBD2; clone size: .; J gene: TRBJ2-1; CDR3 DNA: TGTGCCAGTATGGGGGGGTCCTCCTACAATGAGCAGTTCTTC; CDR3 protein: CASMGGSSYNEQFF
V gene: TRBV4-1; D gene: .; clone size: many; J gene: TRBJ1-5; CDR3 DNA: TGCGCCAGCAGCCAAGTAACAAACAATCAGCCCCAGCATTTT; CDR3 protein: CASSQVTNNQPQHF
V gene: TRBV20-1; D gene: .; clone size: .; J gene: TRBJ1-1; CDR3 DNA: TGCAGTGCTAGCCTAAACACTGAAGCTTTCTTT; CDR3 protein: CSASLNTEAFF
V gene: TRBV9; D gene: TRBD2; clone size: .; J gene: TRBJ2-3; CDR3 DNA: TGTGCCAGCAGTACAGGACTAGCGGGGCGGGATACGCAGTATTTT; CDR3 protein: CASSTGLAGRDTQYF
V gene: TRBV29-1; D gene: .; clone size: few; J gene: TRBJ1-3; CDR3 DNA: TGCAGCGTTGAAGGACATCGTGGAAACACCATATATTTT; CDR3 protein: CSVEGHRGNTIYF
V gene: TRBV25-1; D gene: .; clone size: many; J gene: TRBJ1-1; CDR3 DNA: TGTGCCAGCAGTGAATACCGGGGCCGCACTGAAGCTTTCTTT; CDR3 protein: CASSEYRGRTEAFF
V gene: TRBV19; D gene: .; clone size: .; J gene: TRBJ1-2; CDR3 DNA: TGTGCCAGTAGTACCTGGGGATTGACCAGGGTGCATGGCTACACCTTC; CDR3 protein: CASSTWGLTRVHGYTF
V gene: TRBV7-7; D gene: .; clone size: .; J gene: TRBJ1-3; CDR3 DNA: .; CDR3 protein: CASSRREDYEQYFGPGTIYF
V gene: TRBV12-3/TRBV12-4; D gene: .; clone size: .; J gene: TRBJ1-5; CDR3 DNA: TGTGCCAGCTCCTCTGGGGTTTGCCACACTCATGATGCACTGTGTAGCAATCAGCCCCAGCATTTT; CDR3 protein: CASSSGVCHTHDALCSNQPQHF
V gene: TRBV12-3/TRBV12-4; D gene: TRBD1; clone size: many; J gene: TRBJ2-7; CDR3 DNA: TGTGCCAGCAGTTCCTCCGGGACAGGGAAGTACGAGCAGTACTTC; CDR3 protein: CASSSSGTGKYEQYF
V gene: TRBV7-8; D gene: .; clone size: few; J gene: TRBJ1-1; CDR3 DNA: TGTGCCAGCAGCGGCGAGGAACAGATACTGAACACTGAAGCTTTCTTT; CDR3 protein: CASSGEEQILNTEAFF
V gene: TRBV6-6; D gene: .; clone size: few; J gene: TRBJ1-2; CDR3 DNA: TGTGCCAGCAGTTCCGCTACAGGGTGGAGTGGCTACACCTTC; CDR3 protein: CASSSATGWSGYTF
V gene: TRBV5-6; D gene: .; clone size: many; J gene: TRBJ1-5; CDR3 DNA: TGTGCCAGCAGCTTGGCGGGCTTCCAAAATCAGCCCCAGCATTTT; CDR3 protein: CASSLAGFQNQPQHF
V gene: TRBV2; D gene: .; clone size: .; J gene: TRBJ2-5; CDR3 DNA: TGTGCCAGCATCGACCACCCTAGGGGGGCAGATAAGGAGACCCAGTACTTC; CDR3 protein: CASIDHPRGADKETQYF
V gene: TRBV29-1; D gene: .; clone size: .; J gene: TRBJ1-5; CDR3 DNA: TGCAGCGTTGAAGACACAGTGCAGGGCACAGATCAAATCGGGACGGGCAATCAGCCCCAGCATTTT; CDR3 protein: CSVEDTVQGTDQIGTGNQPQHF
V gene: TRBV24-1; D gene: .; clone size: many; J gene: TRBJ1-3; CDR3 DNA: TGTGCCACCAGTGATGGGACCCTAATTTCTGGAAACACCATATATTTT; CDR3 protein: CATSDGTLISGNTIYF
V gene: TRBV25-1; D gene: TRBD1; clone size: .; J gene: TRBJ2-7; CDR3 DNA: TGTGCCAGCAGTGATCCCGGGACAGGGGCATACGCGCAGTACTTC; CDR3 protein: CASSDPGTGAYAQYF
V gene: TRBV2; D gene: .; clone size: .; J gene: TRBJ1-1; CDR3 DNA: TGTGCCAGCAGTGAAGCGACTGCTGCGGGCACTGAAGCTTTCTTT; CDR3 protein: CASSEATAAGTEAFF
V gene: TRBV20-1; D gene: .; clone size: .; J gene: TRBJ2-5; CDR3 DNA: TGCACTGGCGCCGGACAATACCAAGAGACCCAGTACTTC; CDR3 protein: CTGAGQYQETQYF
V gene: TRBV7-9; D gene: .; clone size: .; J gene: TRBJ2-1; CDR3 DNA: TGTGCCAGCAGCCCATCCGGGAGTGAGCAGTTCTTC; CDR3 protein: CASSPSGSEQFF
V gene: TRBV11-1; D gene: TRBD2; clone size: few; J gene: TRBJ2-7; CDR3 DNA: TGTGCCAGCAGTTTTAGAGGTAGCGGGTACGAGCAGTACTTC; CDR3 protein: CASSFRGSGYEQYF
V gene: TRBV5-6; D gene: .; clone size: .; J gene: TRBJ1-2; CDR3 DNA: TGTGCCAGCAGCTTGGACAGAGGCGGCTACACCTTC; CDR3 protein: CASSLDRGGYTF
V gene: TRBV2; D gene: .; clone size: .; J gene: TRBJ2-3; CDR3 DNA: TGTGCCAGCAGATCTGACCGGGACACAGATACGCAGTATTTT; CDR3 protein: CASRSDRDTDTQYF